These 29 T cell receptor beta chains were sequenced from one sample in a study of T cell responses to AZD1222 COVID-19 vaccine. Here immunoSEQ multiplex PCR was the method, and the copy in TCRdb shows in-frame clones only, minus some. The profile covers 150,000 to 250,000 clones, with roughly nine tenths appearing a single time and around 3% taken by the ten largest. The source was peripheral blood, collected 28 days after the second AZD1222 dose. These receptors were taken from an adult who received the AZD1222 COVID-19 vaccine.

J is TRBJ2-3 and V is TRBV27; D call uncertain. The germline gives CDR1 MNHEY, CDR2 SMNVEV (reference sequence). Trimming cost V 3 bases and J 2 bases, with 18 bases left between them. This CDR3 spans 17 amino acids. The CDR3 region has the DNA TGTGCCAGCAGTTTCCAGGCCTCGACCAATCCCACAGATACGCAGTATTTT. Translation gives CASSFQASTNPTDTQYF.

The chain has TRBV19 and TRBJ1-1; a possible D gene is TRBD1 (6 bases). The CDR3 has 12 residues. The germline V gene encodes CDR1 LNHDA and CDR2 SQIVND (reference sequence). Trimming shortened V by 6 bases and J by 6 bases, and 11 bases separated the two germline ends. The CDR3 reads CASSPRGSEAFF. For the CDR3, the DNA is TGTGCCAGTAGCCCCAGGGGTTCTGAAGCTTTCTTT.

The gene calls are TRBV18 and TRBJ1-6; possible D gene TRBD1, 5 bases. CDR3 length equals 12 residues. V lost 6 bases and J 8 bases, leaving 8 bases between the germline ends. Germline V gives CDR1 KGHSH, CDR2 LQKENI. The CDR3 reads CASSTTDSPLHF. CDR3 coding DNA: TGTGCCAGCTCGACGACAGATTCACCCCTCCACTTT.

The chain recombines TRBV6-2 or TRBV6-3 with TRBJ1-2; 7 bases line up with TRBD1. The CDR3 consists of 13 residues. The ends lost 2 bases at V and 6 bases at J; junction bases unmatched: 3. Germline V CDR1 and CDR2: MNHEY, SVGEGT. The CDR3 DNA follows: TGTGCCAGCAGTTACCACAGGGGAGATGGCTACACCTTC. Translation: CASSYHRGDGYTF.

The V and J genes are TRBV7-2 and TRBJ2-1, with D unclear. The germline gives CDR1 SGHTA, CDR2 FQGNSA. CDR3 size: 13 residues. The V gene lost 3 bases and the J gene lost 4 bases, with 7 bases spanning the gap. CDR3 region: CASSLGRYNEQFF. In DNA, the CDR3 is TGTGCCAGCAGCTTGGGCAGATACAATGAGCAGTTCTTC.

The chain's CDR3 is CASSTPPPNYGYTF. DNA for the CDR3: TGTGCCAGTAGTACCCCTCCCCCCAACTATGGCTACACCTTC. The rearrangement joins TRBV19 to TRBJ1-2, with D uncertain. V lost 4 bases, J lost 2 bases, and 11 bases lay in between. CDR1 is LNHDA, CDR2 SQIVND, per germline (reference sequence). The CDR3 spans 14 residues.

The chain's CDR3 is CASSQITHGSPLHF. The CDR3 DNA follows: TGTGCCAGCAGCCAAATAACACATGGGTCACCCCTCCACTTT. The chain joins TRBV3-1 (or the pseudogene TRBV3-2) to TRBJ1-6; D is uncertain. V was shortened by 2 bases and J by 10 bases, with 12 bases between the two germline ends. This CDR3 comprises 14 residues. Per the germline V gene, CDR1 is LGHDT and CDR2 is YNNKEL (reference sequence).

This CDR3 is CASSVGWDRLYGYTF. DNA for the CDR3: TGTGCCAGCAGCGTAGGTTGGGACAGACTATATGGCTACACCTTC. The chain uses TRBV9 and TRBJ1-2, with 7 bases aligning to TRBD1. V lost 0 bases to trimming and J lost 5 bases; unmatched junction nucleotides: 7. CDR3 length: 15 amino acids. Looked up from germline, CDR1 is SGDLS and CDR2 is YYNGEE.

This clone was picked up one time. The V gene is TRBV5-3, the J gene TRBJ2-7; D is undetermined. Being an ORF, TRBV5-3 has a function that is uncertain. The CDR3 sequence is 15 residues long. The ends were cut back, 4 bases at V and 4 bases at J, with 18 bases in the middle. The CDR3 protein is CARSLHKPLVYEQYF. The CDR3 nucleotides read TGTGCCAGAAGCCTCCACAAGCCCCTCGTTTACGAGCAGTACTTC.

The chain uses TRBV5-6 and TRBJ2-7; TRBD2 aligns across 11 bases. The length of the CDR3 is 17 residues. The germline gives CDR1 SGHDT, CDR2 YYEEEE. V lost 1 base to trimming and J lost 4 bases; unmatched junction nucleotides: 10. CDR3 amino acids: CASSLILAGAGEYEQYF. The CDR3 coding sequence is TGTGCCAGCAGCTTGATACTAGCGGGAGCCGGGGAATACGAGCAGTACTTC.

The chain has TRBV5-1 and TRBJ1-1; D is unclear. Germline CDR1 SGHRS, CDR2 YFSETQ. V was trimmed by 0 bases and J by 2 bases, leaving 8 bases between them. This CDR3 has 14 amino acids. The CDR3 region has the DNA TGCGCCAGCAGCTTGGATGTGTTTAACACTGAAGCTTTCTTT. Protein sequence: CASSLDVFNTEAFF.

This clone was observed once. The rearrangement joins TRBV14 to TRBJ2-3; possibly TRBD2 for D (6 bases). Trimming stripped 0 bases from V and 0 bases from J, with 13 bases between. CDR1 SGHDN and CDR2 FVKESK come from the germline V gene. The CDR3 has 17 residues. CDR3 region: CASSQDFRGGSTDTQYF. The CDR3 DNA follows: TGTGCCAGCAGCCAAGATTTTAGGGGAGGTAGCACAGATACGCAGTATTTT.

This chain's CDR3 is CASSNRVRGYTF. The CDR3 DNA follows: TGTGCCAGCAGCAACAGGGTGAGGGGCTACACCTTC. V usage is TRBV7-9 and J usage is TRBJ1-2; the D gene is possibly TRBD1 (6 bases). CDR3 length: 12 residues. Trimming pared 5 bases from V and 8 bases from J, leaving 12 bases between. Per the germline V gene, CDR1 is SEHNR and CDR2 is FQNEAQ (reference sequence).

The gene calls are TRBV29-1 and TRBJ2-1, with unresolved D. The germline V gene encodes CDR1 SQVTM and CDR2 ANQGSEA. V lost 2 bases, J lost 5 bases, and 4 bases lay in between. The CDR3 spans 11 residues. Written as DNA, the CDR3 is TGCAGCGTTGAATGGCACAATGAGCAGTTCTTC. Its translation: CSVEWHNEQFF.

The chain is built from TRBV30 and TRBJ1-5; 9 bases align to TRBD1. Per germline, CDR1 GTSNPN and CDR2 SVGIG (reference sequence). Unmatched junction bases numbered 10, after V lost 3 bases and J lost 7 bases. CDR3 length equals 15 residues. The CDR3 sequence is CAWSPGTGKGQPQHF. In nucleotides, the CDR3 is TGTGCCTGGAGCCCCGGGACAGGGAAAGGACAGCCCCAGCATTTT.

The chain links TRBV20-1 to TRBJ1-4, with D tentatively TRBD1 (6 bases). Germline V lookup: CDR1 DFQATT, CDR2 SNEGSKA (reference sequence). Trimming removed 5 bases from V and 10 bases from J, with 11 bases in between. This CDR3 has 11 residues. Here the CDR3 reads CSAYSTGKLFF. Written as DNA, the CDR3 is TGCAGTGCTTATTCGACAGGAAAACTGTTTTTT.

In its sample, this clone was seen once. V gene TRBV11-1 combines with J gene TRBJ2-7; D is unclear. CDR3 length: 16 residues. Germline assignment: CDR1 SGHAT and CDR2 FQDESV (reference sequence). Deletions cut 5 bases from V and 1 base from J, with 18 bases between. CDR3 coding DNA: TGTGCCAGCAGCCCGACCCCTTCGGCAGGATCCTACGAGCAGTACTTC. Translation: CASSPTPSAGSYEQYF.

V and J are TRBV11-2 and TRBJ2-4; 10 bases agree with TRBD2. The CDR3 has 16 amino acids. CDR1 is SGHAT and CDR2 is FQNNGV in the germline V gene. Losses at the gene ends were 1 base for V and 9 bases for J; bases not matched to a gene: 9. The CDR3 is CASSLGALAGVGIQYF. The CDR3 DNA is TGTGCCAGCAGCTTAGGGGCCCTAGCGGGAGTAGGCATTCAGTACTTC.

The chain has TRBV15 and TRBJ1-1; possibly TRBD1 for D (5 bases). Germline CDR1 LNHNV, CDR2 YYDKDF (reference sequence). Trimming removed 3 bases from V and 4 bases from J, with 15 bases in between. CDR3 length: 15 residues. CDR3 nucleotide sequence: TGTGCCACCAGCAGTTCAAAAGGGGCCGGCACTGAAGCTTTCTTT. It translates to CATSSSKGAGTEAFF.

The chain employs TRBV5-1 and TRBJ2-1, with TRBD1 identical over 10 bases. The V segment lost 2 bases and the J segment 5 bases; nucleotides outside the gene matches: 7. The CDR3 totals 16 residues. The germline CDR1 and CDR2 sequences are SGHRS and YFSETQ. DNA for the CDR3: TGCGCCAGCAGCTTACCAGGACAGGGGGTAGACAATGAGCAGTTCTTC. Protein product: CASSLPGQGVDNEQFF.

The chain employs TRBV19 and TRBJ1-2; D is unclear. The CDR3 runs 13 residues. Germline V gives CDR1 LNHDA, CDR2 SQIVND (reference sequence). The V gene lost 6 bases and the J gene lost 2 bases, with 10 bases spanning the gap. CDR3: CASRLDLNYGYTF. The CDR3 DNA sequence: TGTGCCAGTAGATTGGACCTAAACTATGGCTACACCTTC. Filled out from reference TRBV19 and TRBJ1-2, the complete variable domain reads DGGITQSPKYLFRKEGQNVTLSCEQNLNHDAMYWYRQDPGQGLRLIYYSQIVNDFQKGDIAEGYSVSREKKESFPLTVTSAQKNPTAFYLCASRLDLNYGYTFGSGTRLTVV.

The genes are TRBV3-1 (or the pseudogene TRBV3-2) and TRBJ1-1; D remains ambiguous. This CDR3 comprises 14 residues. CDR1 is LGHDT, CDR2 YNNKEL, per germline (reference sequence). V lost 4 bases and J lost 6, with 15 bases in between. CDR3 loop: CASSPPGPAAEAFF. The CDR3 DNA sequence: TGTGCCAGCAGCCCCCCCGGCCCGGCGGCTGAAGCTTTCTTT.

This sequence joins TRBV12-3 or TRBV12-4 and TRBJ1-1; 8 bases are shared with TRBD1. Trimming at V came to 1 base and at J to 5 bases, leaving 0 bases not matched to a gene. CDR3 size: 13 residues. CDR3 in amino acids: CASSLDRGTEAFF. Written as DNA, the CDR3 is TGTGCCAGCAGTTTAGACAGGGGGACTGAAGCTTTCTTT.

The chain recombines TRBV30 with TRBJ1-6; possibly TRBD1 for D (5 bases). The germline V and J ends were trimmed by 5 bases and 0 bases, with 23 bases remaining between them. The CDR3 loop spans 19 amino acids. Germline assignment: CDR1 GTSNPN and CDR2 SVGIG (reference sequence). The CDR3 bases are TGTGCCTGGCGAAGACAGAGACTTAAGGGTTCCTCCTATAATTCACCCCTCCACTTT. This sequence encodes CAWRRQRLKGSSYNSPLHF.

The V and J genes are TRBV19 and TRBJ2-7; D is perhaps TRBD1 or TRBD2 (5 bases each). Per germline, CDR1 LNHDA and CDR2 SQIVND (reference sequence). V gave up 3 bases and J gave up 4 bases, with 13 bases separating them. CDR3 length equals 14 residues. CDR3 protein: CASSIPGPSYEQYF. The CDR3 coding sequence is TGTGCCAGTAGTATTCCGGGACCTTCATACGAGCAGTACTTC.

V gene TRBV28 combines with J gene TRBJ2-7; D is unresolved. The CDR3 consists of 14 residues. The germline CDR1 and CDR2 sequences are MDHEN and SYDVKM. V gave up 6 bases and J gave up 0 bases, with 12 bases separating them. The CDR3 spells CASRAPQTSYEQYF. CDR3 in DNA: TGTGCCAGCAGAGCCCCACAGACCTCCTACGAGCAGTACTTC. The entire variable domain, with the rest obtained from reference TRBV28 and TRBJ2-7, is as follows: DVKVTQSSRYLVKRTGEKVFLECVQDMDHENMFWYRQDPGLGLRLIYFSYDVKMKEKGDIPEGYSVSREKKERFSLILESASTNQTSMYLCASRAPQTSYEQYFGPGTRLTVT.

The chain carries TRBV7-8 and TRBJ2-7; maybe TRBD2 (5 bases). The CDR3 sequence is 14 residues long. Trimming left V 4 bases short and J 0 bases short, with 10 bases between. CDR1 and CDR2 (germline): SGHVS, FQNEAQ. CDR3 in DNA: TGTGCCAGCAGCTGGCGGGTAAACTCCTACGAGCAGTACTTC. Its protein is CASSWRVNSYEQYF.

The chain is built from TRBV7-6 and TRBJ1-2; D ambiguous. Trimming took off 1 base at V and 0 bases at J, with 15 bases between the two ends. Germline CDR1 and CDR2: SGHVS and FNYEAQ. The CDR3 runs 17 residues. The CDR3 loop reads CASSLGLGSYSNYGYTF. Written as DNA, the CDR3 is TGTGCCAGCAGCTTAGGGTTGGGCAGCTACTCTAACTATGGCTACACCTTC.

The gene calls are TRBV6-6 and TRBJ1-6; 8 nucleotides align to TRBD1. The CDR3 loop spans 13 amino acids. Germline CDR1 MNHNY, CDR2 SVGAGI (reference sequence). V dropped 6 bases and J dropped 5; count of bases not matched to a gene: 0. The CDR3 loop is CASRDRDNSPLHF. The CDR3 nucleotides read TGTGCCAGCAGGGACAGGGATAATTCACCCCTCCACTTT.